This note documents a single T cell receptor (beta chain) sequence. The antigen it binds to is not known. Within one base of it there is no much larger clone, and no base qualities were kept. TCRbeta CDR3 regions were sequenced with the immunoSEQ Assay. After extraction, genomic DNA underwent amplification by bias-controlled multiplex PCR, followed by high-throughput sequencing. The authors' pipeline ran thus. To quantify the absolute abundance of each unique TCRbeta CDR3 region, sequences were collapsed and filtered. T cell fraction was estimated by normalization of TCRbeta template counts to usable DNA, with usable DNA being measured through amplification of reference genes present in all nucleated cells. Repertoire TCRs were annotated as SARS-CoV-2-specific when V gene, CDR3 amino acid sequence and J gene were exactly matched to a known reactive TCR set. The reference SARS-CoV-2 TCR set came from MIRA and was filtered for enrichment in COVID-19-positive ImmuneCODE repertoires, removing public or cross-reactive TCRs. Using the MIRA antigens, annotated TCRs were further analysed by specific ORF or by position within an ORF. Depth was the summed frequency of annotated unique rearrangements, while breadth was defined as annotated unique rearrangements over total unique productive rearrangements. TCR breadth was compared between groups using two-sided Wilcoxon rank-sum tests. TCRdb obtained this table from immuneACCESS and retained in-frame rearrangements with V and J assigned. These tables miss some clones; where compared with another copy, unresolved V genes account for less than half of the shortfall, and the remainder is unexplained. D and trimming were read from the DNA, whereas the V and J calls and clone size are those reported in that table. Here the sample has around 300,000 clones; approximately 90% occur a single time. The ten largest clonotypes hold 6.4% of the sample.

This specimen comes from a study of Ad26.COV2.S vaccination and SARS-CoV-2 variants (dated by TCRdb to about 2021). Regarding the complete study: Vaccine-arm donors came from COV1001, a multicentre, randomized, double-blind, placebo-controlled phase I-IIa trial of Ad26.COV2.S in healthy adults. Throughout the experiments and outcome assessment, investigators stayed blinded to trial group allocation. TCRbeta repertoire sequencing served as the tool for gauging how specific and how broad the SARS-CoV-2-reactive T cell receptors were following Ad26.COV2.S vaccination. A total of around 32 samples were included in the TCR-sequenced set, comprising around 19 Ad26.COV2.S vaccine recipients, 5 placebo recipients and 8 SARS-CoV-2 convalescent individuals. Trial participants were randomized into five groups of five: low-dose or high-dose Ad26.COV2.S given once or twice, or placebo on both occasions. Ad26.COV2.S was administered intramuscularly at a dose of 5x10^10 or 1x10^11 viral particles, either as one shot or as two shots given 56 days apart.

On the study overall, not on this receptor specifically: According to the authors, total T cell responses may have been underestimated by the TCR breadth and depth analyses. The study was not powered to compare responses between vaccine doses or regimens. Compared with placebo recipients, Ad26.COV2.S recipients showed higher spike-specific TCR breadth (P = 0.0014). Vaccine and placebo recipients had similar non-spike TCR breadth, a finding consistent with the vaccine containing only spike. Substantial breadth of spike-specific CD8+ and CD4+ T cell responses was reported after vaccination.

In the germline V gene (reference sequence), CDR1 corresponds to LGHDT and CDR2 to YNNKEL. Relative to germline, V is missing 1 base and J is missing 6 bases, with 4 bases of the junction outside any gene match. CDR3 length: 15 amino acids, cysteine to phenylalanine. The DNA shown is the 45-base CDR3, in frame from base 1. The treatment or condition label here, explained by the study, means: about 20 received Ad26.COV2.S at low or high dose, single or two shots; several received placebo; per-sample allocation not given. For vaccine and placebo recipients, the sequenced repertoires came from samples collected on day 63 after the first injection. Cohort 1b enrolled 25 adults aged 18-55 years at a single site in Boston, USA, between 29 July and 7 August 2020. Ad26.COV2.S was a replication-incompetent adenovirus type 26 vector that expressed a prefusion-stabilized SARS-CoV-2 spike protein derived from the original Wuhan strain.

This specimen was peripheral blood, taken in a trial of Ad26.COV2.S vaccine versus placebo. The chain employs TRBV3-1 (or the pseudogene TRBV3-2) and TRBJ2-7; TRBD2 lines up with 12 middle nucleotides. This TCR was sampled from a person between 18 and 59 years old who received the Ad26.COV2.S COVID-19 vaccine or a placebo. The DNA sequence is as follows: TGTGCCAGCAGCCAAGTACCTAGCGGGGGGGCCGAGCAGTACTTC. This is translated as CASSQVPSGGAEQYF.